This is a list of T cell receptor beta chains from one sample in a study of Ad26.COV2.S vaccination and SARS-CoV-2 variants. Data came from immunoSEQ multiplex PCR; TCRdb stores just in-frame clones and leaves some out. The sample consists of hundreds of thousands of clones, 89% of them appearing once. Here the sequenced sample was peripheral blood, taken in a trial of Ad26.COV2.S vaccine versus placebo. These TCRs come from a person between 18 and 65 years old who received the Ad26.COV2.S COVID-19 vaccine or a placebo. Both conserved end residues are part of each CDR3. A D gene is named only where the DNA matches it firmly. Rows may omit the clone size; those that give it use once, few, many or a size class.

>-|TRBV2|13|TRBJ1-4|-
TGTGCCAGCAGTGGACAGGACGTTGAAAAACTGTTTTTT
CASSGQDVEKLFF
>TRBD1|TRBV7-9|15|TRBJ2-7|-
TGTGCCAGCAGGATGACCGGGACAGGGGACTACGAGCAGTACTTC
CASRMTGTGDYEQYF
>TRBD1|TRBV4-3|12|TRBJ1-4|-
TGCGCCAGCAGCCCTCACAGGGGAAAACTGTTTTTT
CASSPHRGKLFF
>-|TRBV11-2|16|TRBJ1-4|-
TGTGCCAGCAGCTTAGTGGGGGGCGAGAGGAATGAAAAACTGTTTTTT
CASSLVGGERNEKLFF
>-|TRBV12-3/TRBV12-4|12|TRBJ1-2|-
TGTGCCAGCAGTTTTCATGACTATGGCTACACCTTC
CASSFHDYGYTF
>-|TRBV2|12|TRBJ1-5|-
TGTGCCAGTCACATGAGCAATCAGCCCCAGCATTTT
CASHMSNQPQHF
>-|TRBV6-5|15|TRBJ2-1|-
TGTGCCAGCAGCCTCCGAGACAGCCGATACAATGAGCAGTTCTTC
CASSLRDSRYNEQFF
>-|TRBV5-1|14|TRBJ2-5|-
TGCGCCAGCAGCTTGGCGACAGTCCAAGAGACCCAGTACTTC
CASSLATVQETQYF
>-|TRBV4-3|17|TRBJ2-3|-
TGCGCCAGCAGCCAAGTCACACCTAAGTCTAGCACAGATACGCAGTATTTT
CASSQVTPKSSTDTQYF
>TRBD1|TRBV24-1|13|TRBJ1-1|few
TGTGCCACCAGTGCACAGGGGGTGTCTGAAGCTTTCTTT
CATSAQGVSEAFF
>TRBD1|TRBV19|14|TRBJ1-1|-
TGTGCCAGCTCCGCCGGACAGGGGTCTGGTGAAGCTTTCTTT
CASSAGQGSGEAFF
>TRBD2|TRBV4-3|18|TRBJ2-2|-
TGCGCCAGCAGCCCGGGACTAGCGGGGGCCGCGAACACCGGGGAGCTGTTTTTT
CASSPGLAGAANTGELFF
>-|TRBV5-1|15|TRBJ2-2|-
TGCGCCAGCAGCTCCCAAACTCAGGGTGCAGGGGAGCTGTTTTTT
CASSSQTQGAGELFF
>-|TRBV29-1|12|TRBJ1-3|-
TGCAGCGTTGGACAGTCTGGAAACACCATATATTTT
CSVGQSGNTIYF
>-|TRBV15|17|TRBJ1-5|-
TGTGCCACCAGCAGAGATCTCAGGGAAGGGAGCAATCAGCCCCAGCATTTT
CATSRDLREGSNQPQHF
>TRBD1|TRBV27|16|TRBJ1-2|once
TGTGCCAGCAGTTTGCTCCCGGGACAGGGTGTTAATGGCTACACCTTC
CASSLLPGQGVNGYTF
>TRBD1|TRBV15|16|TRBJ2-1|-
TGTGCCACCAGCAGAGGCGCAGGGGGCTCCTACAATGAGCAGTTCTTC
CATSRGAGGSYNEQFF
>TRBD2|TRBV24-1|15|TRBJ2-1|-
TGTGCCACCAGTGGAGGCGGGAGTCCCTACAATGAGCAGTTCTTC
CATSGGGSPYNEQFF
>-|TRBV30|12|TRBJ2-7|-
TGTGCCTGGAGTCCGGACGGGTACGAGCAGTACTTC
CAWSPDGYEQYF
>-|TRBV5-4|14|TRBJ2-2|-
TGTGCCAGCAGCAGGGGGGGGCCTGACGGGGAGCTGTTTTTT
CASSRGGPDGELFF
>-|TRBV4-2|15|TRBJ2-2|-
TGTGCCAGCAGTCCGAGGTCCGCGAACACCGGGGAGCTGTTTTTT
CASSPRSANTGELFF
>-|TRBV6-2/TRBV6-3|16|TRBJ2-3|-
TGTGCCAGCAGTTTTTTCCCGAGGGGGGGCACAGATACGCAGTATTTT
CASSFFPRGGTDTQYF
>-|TRBV7-2|16|TRBJ1-4|-
TGTGCCAGCAGCCCCGTCGGGGAGGGGACTAATGAAAAACTGTTTTTT
CASSPVGEGTNEKLFF
>TRBD1|TRBV19|11|TRBJ1-1|-
TGTGCCAGTAGTATGACAGGGGAAGCTTTCTTT
CASSMTGEAFF
>TRBD2|TRBV19|16|TRBJ2-2|-
TGTGCCAGTATCGGACTAGCGGAAGCGAACACCGGGGAGCTGTTTTTT
CASIGLAEANTGELFF
>TRBD1|TRBV5-1|16|TRBJ1-1|-
TGCGCCAGCAGCTTGAATCCAGGGGGTAGTTTCACTGAAGCTTTCTTT
CASSLNPGGSFTEAFF
>-|TRBV4-3|16|TRBJ1-1|-
TGCGCCAGCAGCCAAGACGGTTACAGGGTGAACACTGAAGCTTTCTTT
CASSQDGYRVNTEAFF
>TRBD1|TRBV14|15|TRBJ1-2|-
TGTGCCAGCAGCTCACCCGGGACAGCTATTTATGGCTACACCTTC
CASSSPGTAIYGYTF
>TRBD2|TRBV9|15|TRBJ2-1|-
TGTGCCAGCAGCGCGCGACTAGCGGGAGGCAATGAGCAGTTCTTC
CASSARLAGGNEQFF
>-|TRBV7-3|14|TRBJ2-1|-
TGTGCCAGCAGCTTAAGGGACCGGTCTAATGAGCAGTTCTTC
CASSLRDRSNEQFF
>TRBD2|TRBV5-1|16|TRBJ2-3|-
TGCGCCAGCAGCTGGGGACTAGCCCGTAGCACAGATACGCAGTATTTT
CASSWGLARSTDTQYF
>-|TRBV15|16|TRBJ2-3|-
TGTGCCACCACTCCCGAGGGGGTTGGTCGCACAGATACGCAGTATTTT
CATTPEGVGRTDTQYF
>TRBD1|TRBV5-1|14|TRBJ1-2|once
TGCGCCAGCAGTCCTGGACAGGGTACGAATGGCTACACCTTC
CASSPGQGTNGYTF
>TRBD1|TRBV11-3|15|TRBJ1-4|-
TGTGCCAGCAGCTTAGCGGGACAGCATAATGAAAAACTGTTTTTT
CASSLAGQHNEKLFF
>TRBD1|TRBV7-2|13|TRBJ1-1|-
TGTGCCAGCAGCTCTCAGGGGGACGGGGGAGCTTTCTTT
CASSSQGDGGAFF
>TRBD2|TRBV7-2|15|TRBJ2-1|-
TGTGCCAGCAGCTTAGAACTAGCGGGGAACAATGAGCAGTTCTTC
CASSLELAGNNEQFF
>TRBD2|TRBV28|15|TRBJ2-3|once
TGTGCCAGCAGTGTGGGCGGGGGGTTGTCAGATACGCAGTATTTT
CASSVGGGLSDTQYF
>-|TRBV6-4|14|TRBJ1-5|-
TGTGCCAGCAGTGACTCTGTTAGCAATCAGCCCCAGCATTTT
CASSDSVSNQPQHF
>-|TRBV9|16|TRBJ2-6|-
TGTGCCAGCAGCGTAGATTGGAATTCTGGGGCCAACGTCCTGACTTTC
CASSVDWNSGANVLTF
>TRBD1|TRBV19|16|TRBJ2-1|-
TGTGCCAGTAGTATAATTCCCGGGACAGGGCACAATGAGCAGTTCTTC
CASSIIPGTGHNEQFF
>TRBD1|TRBV7-9|14|TRBJ2-3|-
TGTGCCAGCAGCTTAGGAGGGGGCTTGAATACGCAGTATTTT
CASSLGGGLNTQYF
>-|TRBV28|16|TRBJ2-5|-
TGTGCCAGCAGTAGGGGAGGTGCGGGGTTCCAAGAGACCCAGTACTTC
CASSRGGAGFQETQYF
>-|TRBV6-5|13|TRBJ1-1|few
TGTGCCAGCAGTTACTCGTTGGGACTTGAAGCTTTCTTT
CASSYSLGLEAFF
>-|TRBV20-1|13|TRBJ1-2|-
TGCAGTGCTAGTGGGGGATCGTCCTATGGCTACACCTTC
CSASGGSSYGYTF